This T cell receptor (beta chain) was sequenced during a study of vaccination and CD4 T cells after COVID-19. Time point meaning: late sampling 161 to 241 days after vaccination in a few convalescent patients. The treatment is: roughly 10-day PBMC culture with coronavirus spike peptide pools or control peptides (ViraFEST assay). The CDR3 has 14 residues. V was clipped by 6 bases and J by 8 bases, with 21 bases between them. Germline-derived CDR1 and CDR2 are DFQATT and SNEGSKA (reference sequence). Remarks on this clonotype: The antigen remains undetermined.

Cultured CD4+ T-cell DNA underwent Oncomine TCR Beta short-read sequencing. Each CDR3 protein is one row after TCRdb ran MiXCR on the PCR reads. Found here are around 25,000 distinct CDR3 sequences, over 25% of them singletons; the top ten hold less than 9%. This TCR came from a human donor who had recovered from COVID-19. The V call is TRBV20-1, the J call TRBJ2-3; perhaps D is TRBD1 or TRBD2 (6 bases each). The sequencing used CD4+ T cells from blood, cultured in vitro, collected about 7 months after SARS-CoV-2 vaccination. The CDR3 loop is CSAQKPGEGGTQYF. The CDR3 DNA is TGCAGTGCCCAAAAACCGGGAGAAGGGGGTACGCAGTATTTT.